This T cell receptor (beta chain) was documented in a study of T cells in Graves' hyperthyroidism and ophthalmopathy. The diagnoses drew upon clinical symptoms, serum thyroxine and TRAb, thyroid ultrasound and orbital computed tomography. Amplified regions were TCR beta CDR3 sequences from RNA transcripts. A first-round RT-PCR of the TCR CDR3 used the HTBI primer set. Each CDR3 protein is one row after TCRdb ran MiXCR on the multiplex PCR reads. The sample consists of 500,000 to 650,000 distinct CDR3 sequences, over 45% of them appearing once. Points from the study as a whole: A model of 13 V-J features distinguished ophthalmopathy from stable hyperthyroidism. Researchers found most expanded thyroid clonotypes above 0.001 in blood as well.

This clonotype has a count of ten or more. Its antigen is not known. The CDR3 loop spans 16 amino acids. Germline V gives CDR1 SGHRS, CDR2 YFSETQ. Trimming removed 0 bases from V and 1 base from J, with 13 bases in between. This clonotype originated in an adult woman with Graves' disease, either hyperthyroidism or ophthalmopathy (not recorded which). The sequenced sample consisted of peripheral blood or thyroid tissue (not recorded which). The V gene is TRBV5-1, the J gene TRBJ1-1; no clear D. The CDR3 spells CASSLDGIQRNTEAFF. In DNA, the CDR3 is TGCGCCAGCAGCTTGGACGGAATCCAGAGGAACACTGAAGCTTTCTTT.